The 20 T cell receptor beta chains given below trace back to one sample, sequenced in a study of shared clonotypes between healthy human individuals (dated by TCRdb to the early 2020s). The library came from the immunoSEQ multiplex PCR assay. TCRdb stores this immuneACCESS table with in-frame sequences only. Part of the clones is absent; in the studies checked, under half of the shortfall reflects unresolved V genes, and no reason is known for the rest. The sample yields roughly 400,000 clones; 90% to 97% were counted once. Clones ranked in the top ten supply around 0.3% of the sample. The sample was memory CD8+ T cells sorted from blood. The sample's cell subset or site label, decoded: CD45RO+ cells pooled with CCR7-negative TemRA cells. These TCRs come from a young man in good health.

The chain couples TRBV9 to TRBJ2-3; 8 positions match TRBD1. The CDR3 covers 17 residues. CDR1 is SGDLS, CDR2 YYNGEE, per germline. The V segment lost 3 bases and the J segment 0 bases; nucleotides outside the gene matches: 9. CDR3: CASSAFRTGTSTDTQYF. CDR3 DNA sequence: TGTGCCAGCAGCGCCTTTAGGACAGGGACTAGCACAGATACGCAGTATTTT.

The chain carries TRBV19 and TRBJ2-2; 10 nucleotides agree with TRBD2. Germline V gene data show CDR1 as LNHDA and CDR2 as SQIVND (reference sequence). V dropped 2 bases and J dropped 4; count of bases not matched to a gene: 4. The CDR3 has 16 amino acids. The CDR3 here is CASSIKSGRATGELFF. For the CDR3, the DNA is TGTGCCAGTAGTATAAAAAGCGGGAGGGCCACCGGGGAGCTGTTTTTT.

The chain employs TRBV12-5 and TRBJ1-2; 10 positions match TRBD1. Germline V gives CDR1 LGHNT, CDR2 FRNRAP. This CDR3 has 13 residues. V shed 9 bases, J shed 6 bases, and the junction held 7 bases outside the gene matches. CDR3 nucleotides: TGTGCTAGGAACTTCGGGACAGGGGATGGCTACACCTTC. Translating it yields CARNFGTGDGYTF. Filled out from reference TRBV12-5 and TRBJ1-2, the complete variable domain reads DARVTQTPRHKVTEMGQEVTMRCQPILGHNTVFWYRQTMMQGLELLAYFRNRAPLDDSGMPKDRFSAEMPDATLATLKIQPSEPRDSAVYFCARNFGTGDGYTFGSGTRLTVV.

A single count supports this clone. V usage is TRBV5-1 and J usage is TRBJ2-5, with TRBD2 matching 10 bases. The CDR3 spans 16 residues. J lost 5 bases, V lost 0 bases, and 7 bases had no gene match. The V gene's germline CDR1 is SGHRS and CDR2 YFSETQ. The CDR3 sequence: CASSLDASGSGETQYF. Written as DNA, the CDR3 is TGCGCCAGCAGCTTGGATGCTAGCGGGAGTGGGGAGACCCAGTACTTC.

This clone appeared once. V is TRBV14 and J is TRBJ2-4, with D possibly matching TRBD2 (5 bases). The V gene's germline CDR1 is SGHDN and CDR2 FVKESK. The CDR3 runs to 11 residues. In DNA form, the CDR3 reads TGTGCGCTTTTTAGCGAGGACATTCAGTACTTC. This sequence encodes CALFSEDIQYF.

The chain couples TRBV28 to TRBJ2-5; D is perhaps TRBD2 (6 bases). The CDR3 contains 16 residues. Germline V gene lookup returns CDR1 MDHEN and CDR2 SYDVKM. Trimming shortened V by 4 bases and J by 4 bases, and 19 bases separated the two germline ends. This CDR3 reads CASSSPWGSGAETQYF. CDR3 coding DNA: TGTGCCAGCAGTTCCCCCTGGGGTAGCGGAGCAGAGACCCAGTACTTC. Using reference TRBV28 and TRBJ2-5 for the parts outside the CDR3, the full variable domain is DVKVTQSSRYLVKRTGEKVFLECVQDMDHENMFWYRQDPGLGLRLIYFSYDVKMKEKGDIPEGYSVSREKKERFSLILESASTNQTSMYLCASSSPWGSGAETQYFGPGTRLLVL.

The chain combines TRBV9 with TRBJ2-1, with 12 bases matching TRBD2. Germline V lookup: CDR1 SGDLS, CDR2 YYNGEE. V gave up 4 bases and J gave up 4 bases; unmatched junction bases: 15. CDR3 length: 19 residues. This CDR3 is CASSLGVTSGSSSYNEQFF. The CDR3 nucleotides read TGTGCCAGCAGCCTCGGGGTGACTAGCGGGAGTTCGTCGTACAATGAGCAGTTCTTC.

V usage is TRBV21-1 and J usage is TRBJ2-7; the table's D gene call, TRBD1, was not cross checked with the DNA. TRBV21-1 is labeled a pseudogene. CDR3 length equals 13 residues. CDR3 nucleotides: TGTGCCAGCAGATGGACAGTGGCCTACGAGCAGTACTTC. Translated: CASRWTVAYEQYF.

This clone has just one count. The V and J genes are TRBV7-9 and TRBJ1-4; D ambiguous. This CDR3 has 13 residues. Looked up from germline, CDR1 is SEHNR and CDR2 is FQNEAQ (reference sequence). Trimming pared 5 bases from V and 10 bases from J, leaving 14 bases between. CDR3 coding DNA: TGTGCCAGCAGCCAAACCCTGGGTGGAAAACTGTTTTTT. This translates into CASSQTLGGKLFF.

V gene TRBV2 combines with J gene TRBJ2-1; the D gene is possibly TRBD1 (6 bases). The germline V gene encodes CDR1 SNHLY and CDR2 FYNNEI. The CDR3 has 14 residues. Between the trimmed V and J ends, which lost 6 bases and 3 bases, there was a span of 12 bases. The CDR3 DNA reads TGTGCCAGCAGGATTACAGGGCTCTACAATGAGCAGTTCTTC. This codes for CASRITGLYNEQFF.

The chain is built from TRBV6-5 and TRBJ2-7, with 8 bases lining up with TRBD2. The J segment lost 6 bases and the V segment lost 5 bases, leaving 6 bases of the junction unmatched. The CDR3 totals 13 residues. The germline CDR1 and CDR2 sequences are MNHEY and SVGAGI. The CDR3 here is CASSLGLAGEQYF. CDR3 bases: TGTGCCAGCAGTCTCGGACTAGCTGGCGAGCAGTACTTC.

The chain combines TRBV19 with TRBJ2-1, with TRBD2 matching over 10 bases. V lost 9 bases to trimming and J lost 6 bases; unmatched junction nucleotides: 8. Germline values: CDR1 LNHDA, CDR2 SQIVND (reference sequence). This CDR3 comprises 14 residues. For the CDR3, the DNA is TGTGCCAGCAGTCTAGCGGGAGCTGCCAATGAGCAGTTCTTC. Amino acid sequence: CASSLAGAANEQFF.

The J gene is TRBJ2-2, the V gene TRBV10-2, with 9 nucleotides matching TRBD1. CDR1 and CDR2 (germline): WSHSY, SAAADI. Unmatched junction bases numbered 3, after V lost 4 bases and J lost 3 bases. The CDR3 extends over 15 amino acids. CDR3 coding DNA: TGCGCCAGCAGTGTTACAGGGGGCGACACCGGGGAGCTGTTTTTT. Translation: CASSVTGGDTGELFF.

The rearrangement links TRBV28 to TRBJ2-3; D call uncertain. Trimming left V 4 bases short and J 2 bases short, with 7 bases between. Looked up from germline, CDR1 is MDHEN and CDR2 is SYDVKM. The CDR3 extends over 13 amino acids. The DNA of the CDR3 is TGTGCCAGCAGTTCCTCACTCACAGATACGCAGTATTTT. Translating gives CASSSSLTDTQYF.

CDR3 DNA sequence: TGTGCCAGCAGCTCACCCGGGGCTAACTCTGGAAACACCATATATTTT. Translation gives CASSSPGANSGNTIYF. The rearrangement joins TRBV7-9 to TRBJ1-3; TRBD1 might be the D (5 bases). Looked up from germline, CDR1 is SEHNR and CDR2 is FQNEAQ (reference sequence). Trimming removed 4 bases from V and 0 bases from J, with 13 bases in between. The CDR3 has 16 residues.

The chain carries TRBV7-9 and TRBJ2-3; 7 bases match TRBD2. Germline V gene data show CDR1 as SEHNR and CDR2 as FQNEAQ (reference sequence). The CDR3 runs to 18 residues. The ends lost 2 bases at V and 5 bases at J; junction bases unmatched: 16. Written as DNA, the CDR3 is TGTGCCAGCAGCTTATCGGTTTGGAGGGAGGGCCATCGAGATACGCAGTATTTT. Translating gives CASSLSVWREGHRDTQYF.

This clone was picked up one time. An end of the junction differs from the germline gene, which may be a read error. The genes are TRBV5-1 and TRBJ2-1; maybe TRBD2 (6 bases). This CDR3 contains 16 residues. Per germline, CDR1 SGHRS and CDR2 YFSETQ. In DNA form, the CDR3 reads TGCGCCAGCAGTTTGGAATTGGGTAGCGGATTTAATGAGCAGTTCTTC. Amino acids: CASSLELGSGFNEQFF.

This chain connects TRBV19 to TRBJ2-7, with D perhaps assigned TRBD1 or TRBD2 (5 bases each). The germline gives CDR1 LNHDA, CDR2 SQIVND (reference sequence). V lost 2 bases and J 5 bases, leaving 10 bases between the germline ends. This CDR3 is 13 amino acids long. The CDR3 protein is CASSINGGNEQYF. In DNA, the CDR3 is TGTGCCAGTAGTATAAATGGGGGTAACGAGCAGTACTTC.

This chain uses TRBV28 with TRBJ1-1, with TRBD1 as a possible D gene (5 bases). V was shortened by 6 bases and J by 8 bases, with 19 bases between the two germline ends. The CDR3 consists of 14 residues. From germline, CDR1 is MDHEN and CDR2 SYDVKM. The CDR3 region has the DNA TGTGCCAGCAGCCAGGCTGGAGGAGACAGCGAAGCTTTCTTT. It specifies CASSQAGGDSEAFF.

The chain is built from TRBV1 and TRBJ2-3; the table's D call, TRBD2, was not checked against the DNA. TRBV1 is shown as a pseudogene. The CDR3 length is 11 residues. CDR3 residues: CTSSQGRVWYF. CDR3 nucleotide sequence: TGCACCAGCAGCCAAGGGAGGGTGTGGTATTTT.